This T cell receptor beta chain was sequenced during a study of glioma-infiltrating T cells. V gave up 2 bases and J gave up 7 bases, with 17 bases separating them. The germline V gene has CDR1 DFQATT and CDR2 SNEGSKA (reference sequence). This CDR3 contains 14 residues. TCR alpha and beta CDR3 regions were amplified from RNA using iRepertoire nested multiplex PCR. TCRdb recomputed calls from the multiplex PCR reads with MiXCR, one row per CDR3 protein. The table includes a few hundred thousand distinct CDR3 sequences, approximately 42% detected once. This clonotype was counted only a few times. Its antigen is unidentified. General study points: A blood CDR3 motif signature was depleted in highly divergent patients.

The sequence derives from a human donor with low-grade glioma or glioblastoma, undergoing nonglioma brain surgery, or in good health (not recorded which). V and J are TRBV20-1 and TRBJ1-2; D is perhaps TRBD1 (5 bases). Input material: glioma tissue, nonneoplastic brain tissue, or PBMCs (not recorded which). The CDR3 loop reads CSARPSGGSGGYTF. The CDR3 nucleotides are TGCAGTGCTAGACCCTCGGGGGGTTCTGGTGGCTACACCTTC.